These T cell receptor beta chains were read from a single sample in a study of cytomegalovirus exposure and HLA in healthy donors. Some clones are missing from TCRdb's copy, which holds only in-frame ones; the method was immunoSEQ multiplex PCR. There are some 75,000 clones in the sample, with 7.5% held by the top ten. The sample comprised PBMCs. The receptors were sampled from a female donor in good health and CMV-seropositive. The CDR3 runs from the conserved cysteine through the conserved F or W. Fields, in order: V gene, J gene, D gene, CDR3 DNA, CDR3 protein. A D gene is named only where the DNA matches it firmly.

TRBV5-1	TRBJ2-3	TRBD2	TGCGCCAGCAGCTTGAGCGGGGGGCCCCCCACAGATACGCAGTATTTT	CASSLSGGPPTDTQYF
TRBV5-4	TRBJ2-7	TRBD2	TGTGCCAGCAGCTCCCTCCGGACTAGCGGGAGGGCTTTCGGCGAGCAGTACTTC	CASSSLRTSGRAFGEQYF
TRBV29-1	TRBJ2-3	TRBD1	TGCAGCGCTGGACAGGGGGCGGCGGGAGATACGCAGTATTTT	CSAGQGAAGDTQYF
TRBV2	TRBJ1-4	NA	TGTGCCAGCAGTGAGAGGTCAGGGAAGTGGGAAAAACTGTTTTTT	CASSERSGKWEKLFF
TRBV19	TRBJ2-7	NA	TGTGCCAGTAGTCCGTCTCAGGGGACGGGCTACGAGCAGTACTTC	CASSPSQGTGYEQYF
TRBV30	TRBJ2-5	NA	TGTGCCTGGAGTGTACTTGGGGACTCGGCCCAGTACTTC	CAWSVLGDSAQYF
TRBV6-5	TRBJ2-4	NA	TGTGCCAGTAAAAGCGGGCAGAGCCGAAACATTCAGTACTTC	CASKSGQSRNIQYF
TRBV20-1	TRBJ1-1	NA	TGCAGTGCGGAGGAAGCTTTCTTT	CSAEEAFF
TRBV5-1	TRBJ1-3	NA	TGCGCCAGCAGCTTAGACAGCTCTGGAAACACCATATATTTT	CASSLDSSGNTIYF
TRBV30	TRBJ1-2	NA	TGTGCCTGGCGCCCAGGGGAAAACTATGGCTACACCTTC	CAWRPGENYGYTF
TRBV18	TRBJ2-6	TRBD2	TGTGCCAGCTGCCCGGGAGGGCCGAAGGGGGCCAACGTCCTGACTTTC	CASCPGGPKGANVLTF
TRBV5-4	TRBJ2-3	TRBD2	TGTGCCAGCAGCTTGAGAGAGCGGGGGGACGCAGATACGCAGTATTTT	CASSLRERGDADTQYF
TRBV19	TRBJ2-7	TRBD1	TGTGCCAGTAGTTCCCCGGACAGGAGCTCCTACGAGCAGTACTTC	CASSSPDRSSYEQYF
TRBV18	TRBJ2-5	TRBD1	TGTGCCAGCTCACCCGACAGGGCCGGGACCCAGTACTTC	CASSPDRAGTQYF
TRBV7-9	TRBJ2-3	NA	TGTGCCAGCAGCTTAGCGGGCGCAGATACGCAGTATTTT	CASSLAGADTQYF
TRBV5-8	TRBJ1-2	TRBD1	TGTGCCAGCAGCTGGGCCGGGACAGGGACCTATGGCTACACCTTC	CASSWAGTGTYGYTF
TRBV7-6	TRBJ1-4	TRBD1	TGTGCCAGCAGCTTAGCTGGACAGGGAGGGAATAGAAAACTGTTTTTT	CASSLAGQGGNRKLFF
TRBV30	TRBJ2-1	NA	TGTGCCTGCGCCGCAGACAGTGCCCGCTCCTACAATGAGCAGTTCTTC	CACAADSARSYNEQFF
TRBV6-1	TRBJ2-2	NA	TGTGCCAGCGGGCCCAGGGTGGGGAATTCCGGGGAGCTGTTTTTT	CASGPRVGNSGELFF
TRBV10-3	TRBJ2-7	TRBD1	TGTGCCATCAGTGAGACGGACAGGCAGATTAAAGTCGAGCAGTACTTC	CAISETDRQIKVEQYF
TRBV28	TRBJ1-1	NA	TGTGCCAGCAGTTTTGCCGGGGGAAGAACTGAAGCTTTCTTT	CASSFAGGRTEAFF
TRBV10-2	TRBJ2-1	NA	TGCGCCAGCAGTGAGCCGGCGGGCCCCGTTAGGGAGCAGTTCTTC	CASSEPAGPVREQFF
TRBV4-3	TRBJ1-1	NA	TGCGCCAGCAGCCAAGATCGGAGAGGTGAAGCTTTCTTT	CASSQDRRGEAFF
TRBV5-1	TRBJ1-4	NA	TGCGCCAGCAGCTTGCGGGGGGAGGATGAAAAACTGTTTTTT	CASSLRGEDEKLFF
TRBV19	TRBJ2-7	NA	TGTGCCAGCAGTATCAGGGCAGGGCCGTCCTACGAGCAGTACTTC	CASSIRAGPSYEQYF
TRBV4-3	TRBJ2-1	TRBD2	TGCGCCAGCAGCCAAGTACGGGGGGGCTATGAGCAGTTCTTC	CASSQVRGGYEQFF
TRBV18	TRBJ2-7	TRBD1	TGTGCCAGCTCAGGGACAGTCTCCTACGAGCAGTACTTC	CASSGTVSYEQYF
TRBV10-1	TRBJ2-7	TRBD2	TGCGCCAGCAGTGAGATCCGCGGGGGATCCCTTTACGAGCAGTACTTC	CASSEIRGGSLYEQYF
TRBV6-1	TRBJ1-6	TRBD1	TGTGCCAGCAGTCCACGGGACAGATATAATTCACCCCTCCACTTT	CASSPRDRYNSPLHF
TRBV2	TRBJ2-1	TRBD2	TGTGCCAGCAGTGAATTGGGTACTAGCGGTTACAATGAGCAGTTCTTC	CASSELGTSGYNEQFF
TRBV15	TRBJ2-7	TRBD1	TGTGCCACCAGCAGAGGGGAGGACAGGGGCCACGAGCAGTACTTC	CATSRGEDRGHEQYF
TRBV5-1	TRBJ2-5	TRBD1	TGCGCCAGCAGCCTACAGGGGGCTACGGAGACCCAGTACTTC	CASSLQGATETQYF
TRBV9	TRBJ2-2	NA	TGTGCCAGCAGCGTCCTAGCAACCGGGGAGCTGTTTTTT	CASSVLATGELFF
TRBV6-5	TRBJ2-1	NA	TGTGCCAGCAGTTACTCGACTGCAGGGGTCCAGTTCTTC	CASSYSTAGVQFF
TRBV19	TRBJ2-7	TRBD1	TGTGCCAGTAGGTCTCAGGGGGTACACGAGCAGTACTTC	CASRSQGVHEQYF
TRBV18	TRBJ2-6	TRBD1	TGTGCCAGCTCACCACCGACAGGGGGCCTCGCTGGGGCCAACGTCCTGACTTTC	CASSPPTGGLAGANVLTF
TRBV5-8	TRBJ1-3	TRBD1	TGTGCCAGCAGCTTGTCAGGGGGAACTGGAAACACCATATATTTT	CASSLSGGTGNTIYF
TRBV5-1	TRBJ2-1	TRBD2	TGCGCCAGCAGCCCCCTTTCGGGACTAGCGGGCAATGAGCAGTTCTTC	CASSPLSGLAGNEQFF
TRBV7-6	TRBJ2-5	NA	TGTGCCAGCAGCTTCAGCGTCCAAGAGACCCAGTACTTC	CASSFSVQETQYF
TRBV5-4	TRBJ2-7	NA	TGTGCCAGCAGCTCCCGGGGCTCCTACGAGCAGTACTTC	CASSSRGSYEQYF
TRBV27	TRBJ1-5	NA	TGTGCCAGCAGTTTACAGGGTACTTATCAGCCCCAGCATTTT	CASSLQGTYQPQHF